This TCR beta chain was profiled in a study of radiation and T cells in renal cell carcinoma. General study findings and limits: Top tumor clonotypes rose in blood 2 weeks post-radiation, then contracted.

Only a few counts were recorded for this clone. Its target is not known. Clones were sequenced by immunoSEQ multiplex PCR, and TCRdb holds only the in-frame ones, with some missing. This table holds 120,000 to 150,000 clones, roughly 90% found once. CDR3 size: 17 residues. Germline loops: CDR1 LNHNV, CDR2 YYDKDF (reference sequence). J lost 0 bases, V lost 0 bases, and 4 bases had no gene match. Time point: blood 4 weeks post-SBRT, at nephrectomy. The sample's treatment: 15 Gy SBRT to primary tumor, nephrectomy 4 weeks later. Radiation-treated patients gave blood at baseline, week 2 and week 4. This renal cell carcinoma was of the clear cell type.

This clonotype was sampled from a woman in her 50s with renal cell carcinoma. The chain is built from TRBV15 and TRBJ2-2, with 7 bases lining up with TRBD2. Here the sequenced sample was blood, taken from a patient whose treatment included radiotherapy and nephrectomy. The CDR3 here is CATSRDVLAANTGELFF. CDR3 nucleotide sequence: TGTGCCACCAGCAGAGATGTTCTAGCGGCGAACACCGGGGAGCTGTTTTTT.